The 29 T cell receptor beta chains in this list originate from one sample, sequenced in a study of somatic mutations in cytotoxic T cells in rheumatoid arthritis. Produced via immunoSEQ multiplex PCR; TCRdb's table is partial and in-frame only. This table holds about 18,000 clones, 60% to 85% found once. Material: CD8+ T cells sorted from blood. These TCRs come from an adult with rheumatoid arthritis.

CDR3 protein: CASSKGDTSYGYTF. CDR3 bases: TGTGCCAGCAGCAAAGGGGACACCAGCTATGGCTACACCTTC. The chain uses TRBV21-1 and TRBJ1-2; the table gives TRBD1 as D, unverified against the DNA. TRBV21-1 is shown as a pseudogene. The CDR3 is 14 residues long.

V usage is TRBV28 and J usage is TRBJ1-2; tentative D call: TRBD1 (5 bases). V lost 3 bases and J lost 10, with 15 bases in between. The CDR3 extends over 13 amino acids. CDR1 is MDHEN and CDR2 is SYDVKM in the germline V gene. The CDR3 DNA is TGTGCCAGCAGTTTGGGACCCCCCGATGACTACACCTTC. This encodes CASSLGPPDDYTF.

The J gene is TRBJ1-4, the V gene TRBV9, with a tentative D call TRBD1 (5 bases). The CDR3 totals 13 residues. The V and J ends lost 5 bases and 3 bases respectively, with 8 bases between them. Looked up from germline, CDR1 is SGDLS and CDR2 is YYNGEE. This CDR3 is CASRGAANEKLFF. The CDR3 nucleotides read TGTGCCAGCAGAGGGGCGGCTAATGAAAAACTGTTTTTT.

CDR3 bases: TGTGCCAGCAGCTTACGGGGGGAGGAGACCCAGTACTTC. Encoded protein: CASSLRGEETQYF. The chain combines TRBV11-3 with TRBJ2-5; 7 positions match TRBD2. V gave up 2 bases and J gave up 5 bases; unmatched junction bases: 2. Germline assignment: CDR1 SGHNT and CDR2 YENEEA. The CDR3 consists of 13 residues.

The gene calls are TRBV11-3 and TRBJ2-7; D uncertain. The CDR3 covers 13 residues. Germline CDR1 SGHNT, CDR2 YENEEA. Trimming stripped 5 bases from V and 3 bases from J, with 11 bases between. The CDR3, as DNA: TGTGCCAGCAGCCTTAGAGGTAGCTACGAGCAGTACTTC. It is translated as CASSLRGSYEQYF. The variable domain in full, completed from reference TRBV11-3 and TRBJ2-7, reads EAGVVQSPRYKIIEKKQPVAFWCNPISGHNTLYWYLQNLGQGPELLIRYENEEAVDDSQLPKDRFSAERLKGVDSTLKIQPAELGDSAVYLCASSLRGSYEQYFGPGTRLTVT.

The chain couples TRBV5-1 to TRBJ2-3; D might be TRBD2 (5 bases). This CDR3 has 15 amino acids. From germline, CDR1 is SGHRS and CDR2 YFSETQ. Between the trimmed V and J ends, which lost 2 bases and 4 bases, there was a span of 14 bases. CDR3 residues: CASSLSQSGPDTQYF. CDR3 coding DNA: TGCGCCAGCAGCTTATCCCAGAGCGGTCCAGATACGCAGTATTTT. Together with reference TRBV5-1 and TRBJ2-3, the CDR3 gives the full variable domain: KAGVTQTPRYLIKTRGQQVTLSCSPISGHRSVSWYQQTPGQGLQFLFEYFSETQRNKGNFPGRFSGRQFSNSRSEMNVSTLELGDSALYLCASSLSQSGPDTQYFGPGTRLTVL.

V and J are TRBV14 and TRBJ2-1; perhaps TRBD1 as D (5 bases). The CDR3 has 14 residues. Germline-derived CDR1 and CDR2 are SGHDN and FVKESK. V lost 4 bases, J lost 4 bases, and 11 bases lay in between. CDR3 bases: TGTGCCAGCAGCCTAACAGGTCCTTACAATGAGCAGTTCTTC. Its protein product is CASSLTGPYNEQFF.

This clone was seen just once. The chain is built from TRBV11-2 and TRBJ2-3; 8 bases are a match to TRBD2. V lost 1 base, J lost 1 base, and 1 base stayed unmatched. Germline CDR1 is SGHAT and CDR2 is FQNNGV. This CDR3 region has 15 residues. CDR3 nucleotide sequence: TGTGCCAGCAGCTTAGTCGGGGGGGGCACAGATACGCAGTATTTT. Amino acid sequence: CASSLVGGGTDTQYF. The full variable domain, with the rest looked up from reference TRBV11-2 and TRBJ2-3, is EAGVAQSPRYKIIEKRQSVAFWCNPISGHATLYWYQQILGQGPKLLIQFQNNGVVDDSQLPKDRFSAERLKGVDSTLKIQPAKLEDSAVYLCASSLVGGGTDTQYFGPGTRLTVL.

This rearrangement joins TRBV7-9 to TRBJ1-1, with D tentatively TRBD1 (6 bases). This CDR3 comprises 15 residues. The germline V and J ends were trimmed by 5 bases and 1 base, with 14 bases remaining between them. CDR1 and CDR2 (germline): SEHNR, FQNEAQ (reference sequence). The CDR3 spells CASSQGPGRNTEAFF. CDR3 nucleotide sequence: TGTGCCAGCAGCCAGGGGCCCGGGAGGAACACTGAAGCTTTCTTT.

The chain employs TRBV11-2 and TRBJ1-3; D unresolved. This CDR3 has 17 amino acids. CDR1 is SGHAT, CDR2 FQNNGV, per germline. Trimming took 5 bases from V and 0 from J, leaving 17 bases between them. CDR3 protein: CASSQEPDYFSGNTIYF. As DNA, the CDR3 is TGTGCCAGCAGCCAAGAACCAGATTACTTCTCTGGAAACACCATATATTTT.

The V gene is TRBV5-5, the J gene TRBJ2-7; unclear D gene. The germline V gene has CDR1 SGHKS and CDR2 YYEKEE (reference sequence). V shed 2 bases and J shed 3 bases, with 9 bases lying between them. There are 13 residues in the CDR3. CDR3 loop: CASSFPDYYEQYF. The CDR3 DNA sequence: TGTGCCAGCAGCTTCCCGGATTACTACGAGCAGTACTTC.

DNA for the CDR3: TGTGCCAGCAGCTTAGTCGGGGACACCGGGGAGCTGTTTTTT. Protein sequence: CASSLVGDTGELFF. The V call is TRBV11-2, the J call TRBJ2-2, with D perhaps matching TRBD2 (5 bases). Trimming stripped 1 base from V and 3 bases from J, with 6 bases between. Germline lookup yields CDR1 SGHAT and CDR2 FQNNGV. CDR3 size: 14 residues.

This rearrangement joins TRBV4-1 to TRBJ2-1; D not resolved. The CDR3 is 11 residues long. Deletions cut 1 base from V and 7 bases from J, with 2 bases between. Germline CDR1 MGHRA, CDR2 YSYEKL. The CDR3 coding sequence is TGCGCCAGCAGCCAAGGTAATGAGCAGTTCTTC. It is translated as CASSQGNEQFF.

The V and J genes are TRBV9 and TRBJ2-1; TRBD2 matches at 13 bases. The ends lost 3 bases at V and 2 bases at J; junction bases unmatched: 14. Germline V CDR1 and CDR2: SGDLS, YYNGEE. The CDR3 runs to 20 residues. CDR3 nucleotide sequence: TGTGCCAGCAGCGGGGCCCTGACTAGCGGGGGGCCCCAGACCTACAATGAGCAGTTCTTC. Translation gives CASSGALTSGGPQTYNEQFF.

CDR3 sequence: CASSQEARGAGELFF. The CDR3 DNA is TGTGCCAGCAGCCAAGAAGCCCGGGGGGCCGGGGAGCTGTTTTTT. The gene calls are TRBV4-2 and TRBJ2-2; 7 positions match TRBD2. The CDR3 sequence is 15 residues long. The V segment lost 0 bases and the J segment 6 bases; nucleotides outside the gene matches: 4. The germline V gene has CDR1 LGHNA and CDR2 YNFKEQ.

The J gene is TRBJ2-1, the V gene TRBV7-6; no reliable D call. The CDR3 has 13 amino acids. Germline CDR1 and CDR2: SGHVS and FNYEAQ. V was clipped by 4 bases and J by 5 bases, with 9 bases between them. CDR3 nucleotides: TGTGCCAGCAGCTCAAGTGAGGACAATGAGCAGTTCTTC. It specifies CASSSSEDNEQFF. Full variable domain (missing parts from reference TRBV7-6 and TRBJ2-1): GAGVSQSPRYKVTKRGQDVALRCDPISGHVSLYWYRQALGQGPEFLTYFNYEAQQDKSGLPNDRFSAERPEGSISTLTIQRTEQRDSAMYRCASSSSEDNEQFFGPGTRLTVL.

This clone was counted a few times. The rearrangement links TRBV7-9 to TRBJ2-7, with 7 bases aligning to TRBD1. Germline loops: CDR1 SEHNR, CDR2 FQNEAQ (reference sequence). V was pared by 5 bases and J by 5 bases, with 3 bases of the junction left unmatched. There are 12 residues in the CDR3. The CDR3 loop is CASSPGTDEQYF. CDR3 DNA: TGTGCCAGCAGCCCCGGGACAGACGAGCAGTACTTC.

The chain links TRBV5-4 to TRBJ2-7; D remains unclear. This CDR3 has 13 amino acids. Germline CDR1 is SGHNT and CDR2 is YYREEE (reference sequence). Trimming cost V 1 base and J 5 bases, with 10 bases left between them. In DNA form, the CDR3 reads TGTGCCAGCAGCTTGTCTACGTTCGACGAGCAGTACTTC. This sequence encodes CASSLSTFDEQYF.

The chain has TRBV5-6 and TRBJ2-7, with 8 nucleotides matching TRBD1. Germline CDR1 is SGHDT and CDR2 is YYEEEE. The CDR3 loop spans 13 amino acids. The V and J ends lost 5 bases and 3 bases, in that order; junction bases with no gene match: 4. The CDR3 reads CASSYGTGYEQYF. Written as DNA, the CDR3 is TGTGCCAGCAGTTACGGGACAGGCTACGAGCAGTACTTC.

The count of this clone is one. V usage is TRBV30 and J usage is TRBJ2-7; D is perhaps TRBD1 or TRBD2 (5 bases each). The length of the CDR3 is 13 residues. Per the germline V gene, CDR1 is GTSNPN and CDR2 is SVGIG (reference sequence). V lost 0 bases and J lost 6, with 12 bases in between. CDR3 DNA sequence: TGTGCCTGGAGTGTACAGTCAGGGAGCGAGCAGTACTTC. Its protein product is CAWSVQSGSEQYF. The full variable domain, with the rest looked up from reference TRBV30 and TRBJ2-7, is SQTIHQWPATLVQPVGSPLSLECTVEGTSNPNLYWYRQAAGRGLQLLFYSVGIGQISSEVPQNLSASRPQDRQFILSSKKLLLSDSGFYLCAWSVQSGSEQYFGPGTRLTVT.

This clone is a singleton in its sample. V gene TRBV29-1 combines with J gene TRBJ1-1; TRBD1 might be the D (5 bases). The CDR3 runs 11 residues. V lost 4 bases and J lost 6, with 9 bases in between. Germline V gene sequence: CDR1 SQVTM, CDR2 ANQGSEA. CDR3 region: CSVVMGAEAFF. CDR3 sequence (DNA): TGCAGCGTTGTAATGGGGGCTGAAGCTTTCTTT. The full variable domain, with the rest looked up from reference TRBV29-1 and TRBJ1-1, is SAVISQKPSRDICQRGTSLTIQCQVDSQVTMMFWYRQQPGQSLTLIATANQGSEATYESGFVIDKFPISRPNLTFSTLTVSNMSPEDSSIYLCSVVMGAEAFFGQGTRLTVV.

The sample holds a few counts of this clone. The gene calls are TRBV11-3 and TRBJ1-1, with D tentatively TRBD1 (5 bases). The V end lost 8 bases, the J end lost 5 bases, and 9 bases lay between the germline ends. This CDR3 spans 11 amino acids. The germline V gene has CDR1 SGHNT and CDR2 YENEEA. This chain's CDR3 is CASGGMTEAFF. As DNA, the CDR3 is TGTGCCAGCGGGGGAATGACTGAAGCTTTCTTT.

This clone was seen only once. The chain is built from TRBV11-3 and TRBJ2-1, with D tentatively TRBD2 (6 bases). CDR3 size: 15 residues. Per germline, CDR1 SGHNT and CDR2 YENEEA. The V and J ends lost 3 bases and 6 bases respectively, with 15 bases between them. CDR3 residues: CASSLGLSLPNEQFF. The CDR3 DNA is TGTGCCAGCAGCTTGGGACTGAGCTTACCCAATGAGCAGTTCTTC.

This clone occurred a few times. This chain connects TRBV2 to TRBJ1-1; D not resolved. The CDR3 covers 10 residues. CDR1 SNHLY and CDR2 FYNNEI come from the germline V gene. Deletions cut 4 bases from V and 7 bases from J, with 4 bases between. CDR3 region: CASSGLEAFF. The CDR3, as DNA: TGTGCCAGCAGTGGCCTTGAAGCTTTCTTT.

This chain connects TRBV29-1 to TRBJ2-3; D not resolved. The V gene's germline CDR1 is SQVTM and CDR2 ANQGSEA. The germline V and J ends were trimmed by 3 bases and 6 bases, with 13 bases remaining between them. The CDR3 extends over 13 amino acids. CDR3 sequence reads: CSVDKEPHDTQYF. CDR3 coding DNA: TGCAGCGTTGATAAGGAACCCCACGATACGCAGTATTTT.

The chain couples TRBV7-3 to TRBJ1-5; weak D call: TRBD1 (5 bases). This CDR3 has 20 amino acids. The germline V gene has CDR1 SGHTA and CDR2 FQGTGA. V was cut by 5 bases and J by 0 bases, with 26 bases left in between. CDR3 coding DNA: TGTGCCAGCAGCCTAGTGCTGGTTTTGCGGGGACTAGATAGCAATCAGCCCCAGCATTTT. As protein: CASSLVLVLRGLDSNQPQHF.

This sequence joins TRBV13 and TRBJ2-6, with TRBD2 as a possible D gene (6 bases). The CDR3 is 18 residues long. The V gene lost 5 bases and the J gene lost 2 bases, with 19 bases spanning the gap. The germline gives CDR1 PRHDT, CDR2 FYEKMQ (reference sequence). CDR3 amino acids: CASSRGDGRTAGANVLTF. In DNA form, the CDR3 reads TGTGCCAGCAGCCGCGGGGACGGAAGAACCGCTGGGGCCAACGTCCTGACTTTC.

The V call is TRBV4-1, the J call TRBJ2-1, with 9 bases fitting TRBD1. Germline V gene data show CDR1 as MGHRA and CDR2 as YSYEKL. This CDR3 comprises 15 residues. The V gene end was trimmed by 5 bases and the J gene end by 6 bases; junction bases not matched to a gene: 8. The CDR3 DNA sequence: TGCGCCAGCAGCAGTACAGGGGGCTCTTCCAATGAGCAGTTCTTC. This sequence encodes CASSSTGGSSNEQFF.

This clone has just one count. The CDR3 here is CASSGGVTEAFF. Here the CDR3 DNA reads TGTGCCAGTAGCGGTGGGGTTACTGAAGCTTTCTTT. This sequence joins TRBV19 and TRBJ1-1; no clear D gene. With 6 bases removed from V and 5 bases from J, the gap between germline ends came to 10 bases. The CDR3 length is 12 residues. The germline gives CDR1 LNHDA, CDR2 SQIVND (reference sequence).